These 22 T cell receptor beta chains share one sample of origin, sequenced in a study of blood T cell repertoires in COVID-19. Produced via immunoSEQ multiplex PCR; TCRdb's table is partial and in-frame only. The sample has about 180,000 clones, roughly 86% seen once. Sequencing input: peripheral blood. Receptors originate from a woman younger than 45 with active or convalescent COVID-19.

This clone was seen a handful of times. The chain is built from TRBV25-1 and TRBJ1-5; D possibly corresponds to TRBD1 (5 bases). This CDR3 region has 14 residues. The V gene lost 5 bases and the J gene lost 3 bases, with 11 bases spanning the gap. Germline CDR1 reads MGHDK; CDR2 reads SYGVNS. The CDR3 DNA reads as TGTGCCAGCAGTTCGACAGCGACCAATCAGCCCCAGCATTTT. It yields the protein CASSSTATNQPQHF.

This clone was seen only once. The gene calls are TRBV12-3 or TRBV12-4 and TRBJ2-7; 7 nucleotides agree with TRBD1. The trim removed 8 bases at V and 6 bases at J, leaving 4 bases unmatched. The CDR3 sequence is 11 residues long. The chain's CDR3 is CASRTGSEQYF. Written as DNA, the CDR3 is TGTGCCAGCCGGACAGGAAGCGAGCAGTACTTC.

The chain joins TRBV4-1 to TRBJ1-1, with D maybe TRBD1 (6 bases). Germline CDR1 is MGHRA and CDR2 is YSYEKL. The CDR3 consists of 15 residues. Trimming took 4 bases from V and 0 from J, leaving 12 bases between them. The CDR3 sequence: CASSRGDTMNTEAFF. The CDR3 DNA follows: TGCGCCAGCAGCCGAGGGGACACAATGAACACTGAAGCTTTCTTT.

This clone was seen a few times. V usage is TRBV28 and J usage is TRBJ1-2; D not certain. This CDR3 comprises 12 residues. The germline V gene has CDR1 MDHEN and CDR2 SYDVKM. V dropped 2 bases and J dropped 4 bases, with 5 bases sitting between them. CDR3 protein: CASSLNSYGYTF. CDR3 sequence (DNA): TGTGCCAGCAGTTTAAACAGCTATGGCTACACCTTC.

The rearrangement joins TRBV7-2 to TRBJ1-1; 7 bases are shared with TRBD1. V lost 6 bases, J lost 0 bases, and 4 bases stayed unmatched. Germline CDR1 is SGHTA and CDR2 is FQGNSA. This CDR3 spans 14 amino acids. The CDR3 is CASRGQVLNTEAFF. CDR3 bases: TGTGCCAGCAGAGGACAGGTACTGAACACTGAAGCTTTCTTT.

The chain uses TRBV6-1 and TRBJ2-7; 7 nucleotides align to TRBD1. J was trimmed by 5 bases and V by 5 bases; bases with no gene match: 3. The CDR3 extends over 12 amino acids. CDR1 MNHNS and CDR2 SASEGT come from the germline V gene. CDR3 nucleotides: TGTGCCAGCAGTACAGGGGTCCACGAGCAGTACTTC. It specifies CASSTGVHEQYF.

The rearrangement links TRBV11-3 to TRBJ2-3; D not certain. The CDR3 covers 13 residues. Germline assignment: CDR1 SGHNT and CDR2 YENEEA. Trimming took off 4 bases at V and 3 bases at J, with 8 bases between the two ends. The CDR3 DNA reads as TGTGCCAGCAGCTCCCCTGTAACAGATACGCAGTATTTT. The encoded protein is CASSSPVTDTQYF.

This clone was detected only once. The genes are TRBV7-9 and TRBJ2-3, with D tentatively TRBD2 (5 bases). With 3 bases removed from V and 0 bases from J, the gap between germline ends came to 10 bases. Germline CDR1 is SEHNR and CDR2 is FQNEAQ (reference sequence). This CDR3 region has 15 residues. CDR3 residues: CASSFSAGSTDTQYF. As DNA, the CDR3 is TGTGCCAGCAGCTTTTCGGCGGGTAGCACAGATACGCAGTATTTT.

The rearrangement uses TRBV7-9 and TRBJ1-2, with a possible D match to TRBD1 (6 bases). The CDR3 runs to 13 residues. V gave up 1 base and J gave up 8 bases, with 11 bases separating them. Germline-derived CDR1 and CDR2 are SEHNR and FQNEAQ (reference sequence). In DNA form, the CDR3 reads TGTGCCAGCAGCTTAGGCCAGGGGAGCGGCTACACCTTC. Translating it yields CASSLGQGSGYTF.

The count of this clone is one. The chain joins TRBV11-3 to TRBJ2-7; 7 bases are a match to TRBD2. The germline V gene has CDR1 SGHNT and CDR2 YENEEA. CDR3 length: 14 amino acids. Trimming at V came to 5 bases and at J to 2 bases, leaving 6 bases not matched to a gene. This CDR3 is CASSPQAGTYEQYF. Here the CDR3 DNA reads TGTGCCAGCAGCCCCCAAGCGGGAACCTACGAGCAGTACTTC. Looking up the rest from reference TRBV11-3 and TRBJ2-7 gives the full variable domain: EAGVVQSPRYKIIEKKQPVAFWCNPISGHNTLYWYLQNLGQGPELLIRYENEEAVDDSQLPKDRFSAERLKGVDSTLKIQPAELGDSAVYLCASSPQAGTYEQYFGPGTRLTVT.

The chain couples TRBV27 to TRBJ2-1; perhaps TRBD2 as D (6 bases). Trimming took off 2 bases at V and 2 bases at J, with 10 bases between the two ends. The CDR3 runs to 15 residues. The germline CDR1 and CDR2 sequences are MNHEY and SMNVEV (reference sequence). DNA of the CDR3: TGTGCCAGCAGTTTAGGCGGGGTCCCCTACAATGAGCAGTTCTTC. Translation: CASSLGGVPYNEQFF.

The V and J genes are TRBV27 and TRBJ1-1, with D unclear. Looked up from germline, CDR1 is MNHEY and CDR2 is SMNVEV (reference sequence). V gave up 3 bases and J gave up 3 bases, with 8 bases separating them. This CDR3 is built from 13 residues. CDR3 in DNA: TGTGCCAGCAGTTTGAGGGTGGACACTGAAGCTTTCTTT. This gives the protein CASSLRVDTEAFF.

This chain joins TRBV11-2 and TRBJ1-1; D unclear. The germline V gene has CDR1 SGHAT and CDR2 FQNNGV. The CDR3 covers 15 residues. Trimming pared 5 bases from V and 0 bases from J, leaving 13 bases between. The DNA of the CDR3 is TGTGCCAGCAGCCAAACGGGGTCCATGAACACTGAAGCTTTCTTT. Protein product: CASSQTGSMNTEAFF. Filled out from reference TRBV11-2 and TRBJ1-1, the complete variable domain reads EAGVAQSPRYKIIEKRQSVAFWCNPISGHATLYWYQQILGQGPKLLIQFQNNGVVDDSQLPKDRFSAERLKGVDSTLKIQPAKLEDSAVYLCASSQTGSMNTEAFFGQGTRLTVV.

V is TRBV7-9 and J is TRBJ1-2, with a tentative D call TRBD1 (6 bases). CDR1 is SEHNR and CDR2 is FQNEAQ in the germline V gene (reference sequence). V was pared by 4 bases and J by 4 bases, with 13 bases between. The CDR3 has 14 residues. CDR3 DNA sequence: TGTGCCAGCAGCTGGGAGGGGGAGGCCTATGGCTACACCTTC. Protein: CASSWEGEAYGYTF.

V and J are TRBV12-5 and TRBJ1-3; D ambiguous. CDR3 length: 17 amino acids. V lost 1 base to trimming and J lost 1 base, with 14 bases between them. Germline V gives CDR1 LGHNT, CDR2 FRNRAP. CDR3 DNA: TGTGCTAGTGGTTTGGAGTATTCGTCGGGGTCTGGAAACACCATATATTTT. Its translation is CASGLEYSSGSGNTIYF.

The chain uses TRBV3-1 (or the pseudogene TRBV3-2) and TRBJ2-5; 12 bases are a match to TRBD2. The CDR3 sequence is 17 residues long. V trimming: 0 bases; J trimming: 5 bases; junction bases outside the gene matches: 7. Germline assignment: CDR1 LGHDT and CDR2 YNNKEL (reference sequence). The CDR3 sequence is CASSQEALAGGGETQYF. In DNA, the CDR3 is TGTGCCAGCAGCCAAGAGGCGCTAGCGGGAGGGGGGGAGACCCAGTACTTC.

The genes are TRBV2 and TRBJ1-6, with unresolved D. The V end lost 3 bases, the J end lost 0 bases, and 9 bases lay between the germline ends. Germline V gene lookup returns CDR1 SNHLY and CDR2 FYNNEI. This CDR3 has 16 amino acids. CDR3 DNA sequence: TGTGCCAGCAGTGAGAGGGCTAGCTCCTATAATTCACCCCTCCACTTT. This codes for CASSERASSYNSPLHF.

V usage is TRBV18 and J usage is TRBJ2-3, with TRBD2 matching 10 bases. Germline V CDR1 and CDR2: KGHSH, LQKENI. There are 21 residues in the CDR3. The J segment lost 3 bases and the V segment lost 4 bases, leaving 22 bases of the junction unmatched. DNA for the CDR3: TGTGCCAGCTCACTGACATCTGTTGGTGCTAGCGGGAGAGTGGGAACAGATACGCAGTATTTT. The encoded protein is CASSLTSVGASGRVGTDTQYF.

Comment on this clone: Within the sample, other DNA sequences also encode this same CDR3. The chain is built from TRBV5-6 and TRBJ1-2; D ambiguous. Germline lookup yields CDR1 SGHDT and CDR2 YYEEEE. The CDR3 extends over 13 amino acids. Trimming pared 0 bases from V and 2 bases from J, leaving 5 bases between. CDR3 protein: CASSLGQNYGYTF. The DNA of the CDR3 is TGTGCCAGCAGCTTGGGGCAGAACTATGGCTACACCTTC.

This clone showed up just once. This rearrangement joins TRBV5-1 to TRBJ1-1, with TRBD1 matching over 7 bases. The CDR3 sequence is 15 residues long. Trimming at V came to 0 bases and at J to 4 bases, leaving 6 bases not matched to a gene. Germline lookup yields CDR1 SGHRS and CDR2 YFSETQ. The CDR3 region is CASSLASGGVTEAFF. The CDR3 bases are TGCGCCAGCAGCTTGGCGTCAGGGGGTGTCACTGAAGCTTTCTTT.

This rearrangement joins TRBV29-1 to TRBJ2-3; weak D call: TRBD2 (6 bases). The V end lost 0 bases, the J end lost 4 bases, and 8 bases lay between the germline ends. This CDR3 has 13 residues. Germline V gene sequence: CDR1 SQVTM, CDR2 ANQGSEA. In DNA form, the CDR3 reads TGCAGCGTTGAAGATCCTAGCGCAGATACGCAGTATTTT. Its translation: CSVEDPSADTQYF.

The chain recombines TRBV19 with TRBJ1-1; no firm D call. Germline CDR1 LNHDA, CDR2 SQIVND (reference sequence). V lost 4 bases, J lost 1 base, and 13 bases lay in between. The CDR3 covers 15 residues. CDR3 nucleotides: TGTGCCAGTAGTACCCGTCCGGGTCCGAACACTGAAGCTTTCTTT. Translation gives CASSTRPGPNTEAFF.